One T cell receptor beta chain is described in this entry. The data were taken from a study of control samples from healthy donors and cancer patients. Germline lookup yields CDR1 MDHEN and CDR2 SYDVKM. Trimming removed 4 bases from V and 3 bases from J, with 9 bases in between. CDR3 length: 13 residues. Here immunoSEQ multiplex PCR was the method, and the copy in TCRdb shows in-frame clones only, minus some. The sample yields roughly 450,000 clones, approximately 90% seen once. The sample comprised PBMCs. The chain joins TRBV28 to TRBJ1-1; D call uncertain. The sequence was obtained from a man in his forties with head and neck cancer. The CDR3 loop reads CASSWEGYTEAFF. As DNA, the CDR3 is TGTGCCAGCAGTTGGGAGGGATACACTGAAGCTTTCTTT.